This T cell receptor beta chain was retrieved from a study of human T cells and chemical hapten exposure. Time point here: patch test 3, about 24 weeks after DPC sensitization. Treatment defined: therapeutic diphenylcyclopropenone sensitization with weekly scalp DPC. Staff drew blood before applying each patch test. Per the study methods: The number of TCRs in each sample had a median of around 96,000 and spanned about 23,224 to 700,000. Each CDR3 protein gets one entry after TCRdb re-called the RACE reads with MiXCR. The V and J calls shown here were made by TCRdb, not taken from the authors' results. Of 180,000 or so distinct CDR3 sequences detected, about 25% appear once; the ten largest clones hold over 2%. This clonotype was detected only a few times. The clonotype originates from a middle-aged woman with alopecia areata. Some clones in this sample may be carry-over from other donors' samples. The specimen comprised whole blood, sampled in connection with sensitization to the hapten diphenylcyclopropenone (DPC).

The CDR3 loop is CASSEMGQAQETQYF. The DNA for the CDR3 is TGTGCCAGCAGTGAAATGGGACAGGCCCAAGAGACCCAGTACTTC. This rearrangement joins TRBV2 to TRBJ2-5, with TRBD1 matching over 8 bases. J lost 1 base, V lost 2 bases, and 3 bases had no gene match. CDR1 is SNHLY and CDR2 is FYNNEI in the germline V gene. This CDR3 is 15 amino acids long. Combining the CDR3 with reference TRBV2 and TRBJ2-5 gives the whole variable domain EPEVTQTPSHQVTQMGQEVILRCVPISNHLYFYWYRQILGQKVEFLVSFYNNEISEKSEIFDDQFSVERPDGSNFTLKIRSTKLEDSAMYFCASSEMGQAQETQYFGPGTRLLVL.